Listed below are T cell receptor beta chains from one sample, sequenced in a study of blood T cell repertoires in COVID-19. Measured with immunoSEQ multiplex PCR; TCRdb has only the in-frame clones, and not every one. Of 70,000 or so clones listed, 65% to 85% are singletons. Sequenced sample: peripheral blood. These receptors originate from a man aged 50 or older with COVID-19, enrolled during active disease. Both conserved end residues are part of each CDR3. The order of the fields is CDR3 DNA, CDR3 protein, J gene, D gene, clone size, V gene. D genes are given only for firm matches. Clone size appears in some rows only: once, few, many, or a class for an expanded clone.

DNA: TGTGCCACCAGTGATCCCGGGACTAGCGCCTCCTTGGATGAGCAGTTCTTC
CDR3: CATSDPGTSASLDEQFF
J: TRBJ2-1
D: TRBD2
size: .
V: TRBV24-1

DNA: TGTGCCAGCAGCCAGACTATCGCCTACAATGAGCAGTTCTTC
CDR3: CASSQTIAYNEQFF
J: TRBJ2-1
D: .
size: .
V: TRBV7-2

DNA: TGCGCCAGCAGCCAGGCCCTAGCGGGAGGCTTCGGTGAGCAGTTCTTC
CDR3: CASSQALAGGFGEQFF
J: TRBJ2-1
D: TRBD2
size: .
V: TRBV4-1

DNA: TGTGCCAGCGGCCCCGCCTACGAGCAGTACTTC
CDR3: CASGPAYEQYF
J: TRBJ2-7
D: .
size: .
V: TRBV28

DNA: TGTGCCAGCAGCCCACTCCCGAAGGGGGCGGGCACCGGGGAGCTGTTTTTT
CDR3: CASSPLPKGAGTGELFF
J: TRBJ2-2
D: TRBD1
size: .
V: TRBV5-4

DNA: TGTGCCAGCATTAAGGGGGCAGCGAACACCGGGGAGCTGTTTTTT
CDR3: CASIKGAANTGELFF
J: TRBJ2-2
D: TRBD1
size: few
V: TRBV2

DNA: TGTGCCAGCAGCCCCCCCCTAGCGGGAGGCCTTAGCACAGATACGCAGTATTTT
CDR3: CASSPPLAGGLSTDTQYF
J: TRBJ2-3
D: TRBD2
size: once
V: TRBV11-2

DNA: TGTGCCAGCAGCGGCGACAGACCCCTCCACTTT
CDR3: CASSGDRPLHF
J: TRBJ1-6
D: .
size: .
V: TRBV9

DNA: TGTGCCAGCAGCCCCCGGACTAGCGGGAGCTCCTACGAGCAGTACTTC
CDR3: CASSPRTSGSSYEQYF
J: TRBJ2-7
D: TRBD2
size: .
V: TRBV3-1/TRBV3-2

DNA: TGTGCCAGCAGCCAAGAGGCGGGGGTAAATAATTCACCCCTCCACTTT
CDR3: CASSQEAGVNNSPLHF
J: TRBJ1-6
D: .
size: .
V: TRBV3-1/TRBV3-2

DNA: TGTGCCATCAGTGAGGTGGTGGCGAACACTGAAGCTTTCTTT
CDR3: CAISEVVANTEAFF
J: TRBJ1-1
D: .
size: once
V: TRBV10-3

DNA: TGTGCCAGCAGCTTAATTCCTAGCGGGAGGGAGACAAGTGAGCAGTTCTTC
CDR3: CASSLIPSGRETSEQFF
J: TRBJ2-1
D: TRBD2
size: .
V: TRBV7-2

DNA: TGTGCCACCAGTGATAGCGGGACAGGGGGGAGTGAAAAACTGTTTTTT
CDR3: CATSDSGTGGSEKLFF
J: TRBJ1-4
D: TRBD1
size: .
V: TRBV24-1

DNA: TGTGCCAGCAGCTTATCGGGACTAGCGGCAGATACGCAGTATTTT
CDR3: CASSLSGLAADTQYF
J: TRBJ2-3
D: TRBD2
size: .
V: TRBV7-3

DNA: TGTGCCAGCAGTTCGACTAGCGGGAGCTCCTACGAGCAGTACTTC
CDR3: CASSSTSGSSYEQYF
J: TRBJ2-7
D: TRBD2
size: .
V: TRBV6-5

DNA: TGTGCCAGCAGCTTAAGTGGGGGGTCCAAAAACATTCAGTACTTC
CDR3: CASSLSGGSKNIQYF
J: TRBJ2-4
D: .
size: .
V: TRBV7-8

DNA: TGCGCCAGCAGCTTGGCCAGGGGAAACACCATATATTTT
CDR3: CASSLARGNTIYF
J: TRBJ1-3
D: .
size: .
V: TRBV5-1

DNA: TGTGCCAGCAGTTTGCGGACAGGCCCCTACGAGCAGTACTTC
CDR3: CASSLRTGPYEQYF
J: TRBJ2-7
D: TRBD1
size: .
V: TRBV27

DNA: TGTGCCAGCAGCCAAGACAGTCGGGGTTCCGAGCAGTACTTC
CDR3: CASSQDSRGSEQYF
J: TRBJ2-7
D: .
size: .
V: TRBV4-2

DNA: TGTGCCAGCAGCTTAGTGGCTAGCGGTTACGGGGAGACCCAGTACTTC
CDR3: CASSLVASGYGETQYF
J: TRBJ2-5
D: TRBD2
size: .
V: TRBV11-2

DNA: TGTGCCAGTAAACAGTCTACTAATGAAAAACTGTTTTTT
CDR3: CASKQSTNEKLFF
J: TRBJ1-4
D: .
size: .
V: TRBV19

DNA: TGTGCCAGCTCCCAAAGGCCGACTAGCGGAGGGAGCACAGATACGCAGTATTTT
CDR3: CASSQRPTSGGSTDTQYF
J: TRBJ2-3
D: TRBD2
size: .
V: TRBV18

DNA: TGTGCCAGCAGTTATTCAGACAGGGCTTCGCAGTTCTTC
CDR3: CASSYSDRASQFF
J: TRBJ2-1
D: TRBD1
size: few
V: TRBV6-2/TRBV6-3

DNA: TGTGCCAGCAGCCAAGTGTCAGGGGTACCGAAAGAGCAGTTCTTC
CDR3: CASSQVSGVPKEQFF
J: TRBJ2-1
D: .
size: few
V: TRBV14

DNA: TGTGCCAGCAGCTTAACCGGGAGTAAGGAAACGCAGTATTTT
CDR3: CASSLTGSKETQYF
J: TRBJ2-3
D: .
size: .
V: TRBV7-3

DNA: TGCGCCAGCAGCCCCGGACAGAATTACGAGCAGTACTTC
CDR3: CASSPGQNYEQYF
J: TRBJ2-7
D: .
size: .
V: TRBV10-2

DNA: TGTGCCAGCGACAGGGGAAACTATGGCTACACCTTC
CDR3: CASDRGNYGYTF
J: TRBJ1-2
D: TRBD1
size: .
V: TRBV5-5

DNA: TGCGCCACGAGGGTCGGGACAGGGTCTTCGTACAATGAGCAGTTCTTC
CDR3: CATRVGTGSSYNEQFF
J: TRBJ2-1
D: TRBD1
size: .
V: TRBV5-1

DNA: TGCAGTGCTAGTTCGGGACAGGGCATGGAGACCCAGTACTTC
CDR3: CSASSGQGMETQYF
J: TRBJ2-5
D: TRBD1
size: few
V: TRBV20-1

DNA: TGTGCCAGCAGCCCCCTCAGGGACACCGGGGAGCTGTTTTTT
CDR3: CASSPLRDTGELFF
J: TRBJ2-2
D: .
size: .
V: TRBV9

DNA: TGTGCCAGCAGCTTGTACCCCCAGGGAGGGAACGAGCAGTACTTC
CDR3: CASSLYPQGGNEQYF
J: TRBJ2-7
D: TRBD2
size: once
V: TRBV5-8

DNA: TGTGCCAGCAGCCAAGATCTGGCCGGGAGGGCCGCCTACAATGAGCAGTTCTTC
CDR3: CASSQDLAGRAAYNEQFF
J: TRBJ2-1
D: TRBD2
size: .
V: TRBV3-1/TRBV3-2

DNA: TGTGCCAGCAGCCCTAGCGGGGTGAACACCGGGGAGCTGTTTTTT
CDR3: CASSPSGVNTGELFF
J: TRBJ2-2
D: TRBD2
size: once
V: TRBV7-9

DNA: TGTGCCAGCAGTGTTCTAGGAGGGAGCTACACCTTC
CDR3: CASSVLGGSYTF
J: TRBJ1-2
D: .
size: .
V: TRBV2

DNA: TGTGCCTGGAGTGTATTGGACAGGGCGGGCGGCTACACCTTC
CDR3: CAWSVLDRAGGYTF
J: TRBJ1-2
D: TRBD1
size: few
V: TRBV30

DNA: TGTGCCAGCAGCCAAGGGGATGAGCAGTTCTTC
CDR3: CASSQGDEQFF
J: TRBJ2-1
D: .
size: .
V: TRBV2

DNA: TGTGCCAGCAGCTATACAGTGAACACTGAAGCTTTCTTT
CDR3: CASSYTVNTEAFF
J: TRBJ1-1
D: .
size: .
V: TRBV2

DNA: TGTGCCAGTAGCACAGCGGGAGGGCCTGGAGATACGCAGTATTTT
CDR3: CASSTAGGPGDTQYF
J: TRBJ2-3
D: TRBD2
size: .
V: TRBV19

DNA: TGTGCCAGCACCACTCCGAGGGTTCTGTCCTACTATGGCTACACCTTC
CDR3: CASTTPRVLSYYGYTF
J: TRBJ1-2
D: .
size: .
V: TRBV28

DNA: TGTGCCAGCAGCTTAGGCAGGATCTCTGGAAACACCATATATTTT
CDR3: CASSLGRISGNTIYF
J: TRBJ1-3
D: .
size: once
V: TRBV13

DNA: TGTGCCAGCAGTCAAAAGCCAAGTTCGAATTCACCCCTCCACTTT
CDR3: CASSQKPSSNSPLHF
J: TRBJ1-6
D: .
size: .
V: TRBV28

DNA: TGTGCCAGCAGGCTAACTAGCGGGAGCCACAATGAGCAGTTCTTC
CDR3: CASRLTSGSHNEQFF
J: TRBJ2-1
D: TRBD2
size: once
V: TRBV6-5

DNA: TGTGCCAGCAGCCAGCGGGACACCGGGGAGCTGTTTTTT
CDR3: CASSQRDTGELFF
J: TRBJ2-2
D: .
size: .
V: TRBV6-2/TRBV6-3

DNA: TGCGCCAGCAGCGCGACAGGGGCGGGCACCGGGGAGCTGTTTTTT
CDR3: CASSATGAGTGELFF
J: TRBJ2-2
D: TRBD1
size: .
V: TRBV5-1

DNA: TGTGCCAGCAGTTGGGCACTTCCGAGATCGGAGACCCAGTACTTC
CDR3: CASSWALPRSETQYF
J: TRBJ2-5
D: .
size: .
V: TRBV25-1

DNA: TGTGCCAGTAGTATGGGGGGGGGAGAGACCCAGTACTTC
CDR3: CASSMGGGETQYF
J: TRBJ2-5
D: TRBD2
size: .
V: TRBV19

DNA: TGTGCCAGCTCACCAAGGGGGGGTGAGGTCTACGAGCAGTACTTC
CDR3: CASSPRGGEVYEQYF
J: TRBJ2-7
D: .
size: .
V: TRBV18

DNA: TGTGCCAGCAGCCAAGGTAGGGGCAACCAAGAGACCCAGTACTTC
CDR3: CASSQGRGNQETQYF
J: TRBJ2-5
D: .
size: once
V: TRBV4-2

DNA: TGTGCCAGCAGCGAACTATTCACTAGGGAGCGGAAGCAGTACTTC
CDR3: CASSELFTRERKQYF
J: TRBJ2-7
D: .
size: few
V: TRBV2

DNA: TGCGCCAGCAGCCGCGGACTAGCGGGAGTCGAGACCCAGTACTTC
CDR3: CASSRGLAGVETQYF
J: TRBJ2-5
D: TRBD2
size: .
V: TRBV5-1

DNA: TGTGCCAGCAGTGGTAGGACTTTCCTAGCGGGCACTAACAATGAGCAGTTCTTC
CDR3: CASSGRTFLAGTNNEQFF
J: TRBJ2-1
D: TRBD2
size: .
V: TRBV27

DNA: TGTGCCAGTACCTCCCCGGGAGGGGCTAACTATGGCTACACCTTC
CDR3: CASTSPGGANYGYTF
J: TRBJ1-2
D: .
size: .
V: TRBV28